This TCR beta chain was recovered during a study of blood T cell repertoires in COVID-19. Produced via immunoSEQ multiplex PCR; TCRdb's table is partial and in-frame only. The sample has about 50,000 clones, about 88% seen once; the top ten hold about 3.8%. The TCR originated in a human donor in a cohort sampled during active COVID-19. The sequenced sample was peripheral blood.

This CDR3 is CASSSDMSGTDTQYF. DNA of the CDR3: TGTGCCAGCAGTTCGGACATGTCTGGCACAGATACGCAGTATTTT. The chain joins TRBV27 to TRBJ2-3, with a tentative D call TRBD1 (5 bases). This CDR3 region has 15 residues. V lost 4 bases, J lost 1 base, and 12 bases lay in between. Per the germline V gene, CDR1 is MNHEY and CDR2 is SMNVEV (reference sequence).